Below, 30 T cell receptor beta chains from the same sample are listed, as sequenced in a study of shared clonotypes between healthy human individuals. Some clones are missing from TCRdb's copy, which holds only in-frame ones; the method was immunoSEQ multiplex PCR. The table shows about 1 million clones, with approximately 76% occurring only once. Source material: memory CD4+ T cells sorted from blood. Subset described: CD45RA-negative fraction. The receptors originated from a man in his late teens or twenties in good health.

The CDR3 DNA sequence: TGTGCCAGCAGCATCACCGGGAATAATTCACCCCTCCACTTT. Its translation is CASSITGNNSPLHF. The rearrangement joins TRBV7-3 to TRBJ1-6; no firm D call. This CDR3 has 14 residues. Germline assignment: CDR1 SGHTA and CDR2 FQGTGA. Trimming took 5 bases from V and 5 from J, leaving 10 bases between them. Together with reference TRBV7-3 and TRBJ1-6, the CDR3 gives the full variable domain: GAGVSQTPSNKVTEKGKYVELRCDPISGHTALYWYRQSLGQGPEFLIYFQGTGAADDSGLPNDRFFAVRPEGSVSTLKIQRTERGDSAVYLCASSITGNNSPLHFGNGTRLTVT.

In DNA form, the CDR3 reads TGTGCCTGGAGTGTACAGGAGGGAATCGGCTATGGCTACACCTTC. Amino acid sequence: CAWSVQEGIGYGYTF. The chain carries TRBV30 and TRBJ1-2, with D possibly matching TRBD1 (5 bases). CDR1 is GTSNPN, CDR2 SVGIG, per germline (reference sequence). The CDR3 consists of 15 residues. The germline V and J ends were trimmed by 0 bases and 4 bases, with 15 bases remaining between them.

This rearrangement joins TRBV2 to TRBJ2-3; no clear D gene. The germline gives CDR1 SNHLY, CDR2 FYNNEI. The V and J ends lost 7 bases and 1 base respectively, with 21 bases between them. This CDR3 is built from 17 residues. In DNA, the CDR3 is TGTGCCAGCACCATTTCGTGGTATCGTCTCGGCACAGATACGCAGTATTTT. It translates to CASTISWYRLGTDTQYF.

This chain connects TRBV30 to TRBJ1-5; D remains unclear. CDR3 length equals 13 residues. Per germline, CDR1 GTSNPN and CDR2 SVGIG (reference sequence). Trimming left V 4 bases short and J 2 bases short, with 9 bases between. CDR3 in DNA: TGTGCCTGGACCCGAAGTGGCAATCAGCCCCAGCATTTT. It codes for CAWTRSGNQPQHF.

This clone showed up just once. The CDR3 sequence: CASSERTSGASKGYEQYF. The CDR3 coding sequence is TGCGCCAGCAGCGAACGGACTAGCGGCGCCTCTAAGGGATACGAGCAGTACTTC. The rearrangement joins TRBV5-1 to TRBJ2-7; 10 bases agree with TRBD2. Losses at the gene ends were 4 bases for V and 4 bases for J; bases not matched to a gene: 17. The length of the CDR3 is 18 residues. The germline V gene encodes CDR1 SGHRS and CDR2 YFSETQ.

The chain has TRBV7-8 and TRBJ2-7; 11 bases match TRBD1. The J segment lost 1 base and the V segment lost 5 bases, leaving 13 bases of the junction unmatched. Germline lookup yields CDR1 SGHVS and CDR2 FQNEAQ. The CDR3 runs 18 residues. As DNA, the CDR3 is TGTGCCAGCAGCCCCTCCTGGACAGGGGGCATTAAATCCTACGAGCAGTACTTC. Encoded protein: CASSPSWTGGIKSYEQYF.

This clone turned up a few times. This chain uses TRBV30 with TRBJ1-5; D might be TRBD1 (6 bases). The germline V and J ends were trimmed by 3 bases and 4 bases, with 10 bases remaining between them. Looked up from germline, CDR1 is GTSNPN and CDR2 is SVGIG (reference sequence). The CDR3 is made up of 13 amino acids. In nucleotides, the CDR3 is TGTGCCTGGAGAGGGGGATTGAATCAGCCCCAGCATTTT. Amino acids: CAWRGGLNQPQHF.

CDR3: CASSLGGGGTQYF. Here the CDR3 DNA reads TGTGCCAGCAGTTTGGGGGGCGGGGGCACGCAGTATTTT. The V gene is TRBV6-6, the J gene TRBJ2-3, with a weak D call TRBD2 (7 bases). Trimming left V 4 bases short and J 9 bases short, with 14 bases between. The CDR3 has 13 amino acids. Germline V lookup: CDR1 MNHNY, CDR2 SVGAGI (reference sequence).

This chain links TRBV27 with TRBJ2-3, with D unresolved. There are 14 residues in the CDR3. The V gene's germline CDR1 is MNHEY and CDR2 SMNVEV (reference sequence). V was trimmed by 3 bases and J by 5 bases, leaving 12 bases between them. CDR3 in amino acids: CASSFNSKVDTQYF. For the CDR3, the DNA is TGTGCCAGCAGTTTTAACTCTAAGGTAGATACGCAGTATTTT.

The chain couples TRBV4-1 to TRBJ2-2; 8 nucleotides match TRBD1. CDR3 size: 17 residues. Germline V gene lookup returns CDR1 MGHRA and CDR2 YSYEKL. V was clipped by 3 bases and J by 14 bases; unmatched bases: 20. The CDR3 sequence: CASSQPWSGQGGFGLFF. CDR3 in DNA: TGCGCCAGCAGCCAGCCTTGGTCCGGACAGGGCGGGTTTGGACTGTTTTTT.

Regarding this clone: This specimen includes other DNA sequences encoding the same CDR3. This chain joins TRBV7-2 and TRBJ2-7; 7 bases line up with TRBD2. The CDR3 is 15 residues long. J lost 3 bases, V lost 3 bases, and 8 bases had no gene match. Per the germline V gene, CDR1 is SGHTA and CDR2 is FQGNSA. The CDR3 DNA follows: TGTGCCAGCAGCTTTACAAGCGGGAAGAACTACGAGCAGTACTTC. Protein product: CASSFTSGKNYEQYF.

The chain has TRBV6-6 and TRBJ2-5; TRBD2 might be the D (6 bases). V lost 6 bases to trimming and J lost 5 bases, with 13 bases between them. Germline V gene lookup returns CDR1 MNHNY and CDR2 SVGAGI (reference sequence). The CDR3 has 13 amino acids. CDR3: CASSSGVRETQYF. CDR3 DNA sequence: TGTGCCAGCAGCTCGGGGGTGAGGGAGACCCAGTACTTC.

Points on this clone: This sample includes further DNA sequences coding for the same CDR3. This chain joins TRBV5-1 and TRBJ2-2; no reliable D call. In germline, CDR1 is SGHRS, CDR2 YFSETQ. This CDR3 spans 15 amino acids. The ends were cut back, 2 bases at V and 0 bases at J, with 8 bases in the middle. In DNA, the CDR3 is TGCGCCAGCAGCTTCTCGGGCGCGAACACCGGGGAGCTGTTTTTT. As protein: CASSFSGANTGELFF.

This clone was counted a few times. The gene calls are TRBV5-1 and TRBJ2-3; D possibly uses TRBD1 or TRBD2 (5 bases each). Deletions cut 6 bases from V and 3 bases from J, with 14 bases between. This CDR3 contains 14 residues. Per the germline V gene, CDR1 is SGHRS and CDR2 is YFSETQ. CDR3: CASTRGELTDTQYF. The CDR3 DNA follows: TGCGCCAGCACCCGAGGGGAGTTGACAGATACGCAGTATTTT. Using reference TRBV5-1 and TRBJ2-3 for the parts outside the CDR3, the full variable domain is KAGVTQTPRYLIKTRGQQVTLSCSPISGHRSVSWYQQTPGQGLQFLFEYFSETQRNKGNFPGRFSGRQFSNSRSEMNVSTLELGDSALYLCASTRGELTDTQYFGPGTRLTVL.

CDR3 in amino acids: CASSDVGLKETQYF. The CDR3 nucleotides are TGCGCCAGCAGTGACGTAGGGCTGAAAGAGACCCAGTACTTC. The chain combines TRBV10-2 with TRBJ2-5; no definite D call. V lost 3 bases and J 3 bases, leaving 11 bases between the germline ends. The CDR3 runs to 14 residues. The germline CDR1 and CDR2 sequences are WSHSY and SAAADI.

The rearrangement links TRBV10-3 to TRBJ2-3, with 12 bases fitting TRBD2. V gave up 6 bases and J gave up 6 bases; unmatched junction bases: 7. The CDR3 spans 15 residues. Germline CDR1 ENHRY, CDR2 SYGVKD. CDR3 sequence: CAISPSGGASDTQYF. The CDR3 bases are TGTGCCATCAGCCCTAGCGGGGGGGCCTCGGATACGCAGTATTTT.

The rearrangement links TRBV11-2 to TRBJ2-7; the D gene is possibly TRBD2 (6 bases). Germline V gives CDR1 SGHAT, CDR2 FQNNGV. The V end was cut by 6 bases, the J end by 4 bases, with 16 bases between. The CDR3 runs 14 residues. The DNA for the CDR3 is TGTGCCAGCAGAAAGACGACTAGTCCATACGAGCAGTACTTC. Amino acid sequence: CASRKTTSPYEQYF.

This chain joins TRBV20-1 and TRBJ2-7; no definite D call. The germline V gene encodes CDR1 DFQATT and CDR2 SNEGSKA (reference sequence). The CDR3 is 11 residues long. Trimming stripped 3 bases from V and 2 bases from J, with 5 bases between. The CDR3 protein is CSARKTYEQYF. The CDR3 bases are TGCAGTGCTAGGAAAACCTACGAGCAGTACTTC.

The chain employs TRBV7-2 and TRBJ1-2; D is undetermined. This CDR3 is built from 16 residues. V lost 3 bases, J lost 2 bases, and 16 bases lay in between. CDR1 is SGHTA and CDR2 is FQGNSA in the germline V gene. The CDR3 is CASSFRSITKNYGYTF. The CDR3 nucleotides are TGTGCCAGCAGCTTCCGAAGTATCACGAAAAACTATGGCTACACCTTC.

The chain is built from TRBV5-5 and TRBJ1-2; 7 bases fit TRBD1. Losses at the gene ends were 1 base for V and 0 bases for J; bases not matched to a gene: 3. The CDR3 spans 15 residues. Germline lookup yields CDR1 SGHKS and CDR2 YYEKEE (reference sequence). The CDR3 protein is CASSLYRGANYGYTF. CDR3 DNA: TGTGCCAGCAGCTTGTACAGGGGAGCTAACTATGGCTACACCTTC.

The V gene is TRBV15, the J gene TRBJ2-2; TRBD2 agrees at 10 bases. The CDR3 runs 15 residues. V lost 3 bases and J lost 4; bases outside the gene matches: 2. The germline V gene encodes CDR1 LNHNV and CDR2 YYDKDF (reference sequence). The CDR3 DNA sequence: TGTGCCACCAGCAGTCTAGCGGGAGTCACCGGGGAGCTGTTTTTT. Translation gives CATSSLAGVTGELFF.

The chain links TRBV15 to TRBJ1-1, with D hard to call. Germline V gene data show CDR1 as LNHNV and CDR2 as YYDKDF (reference sequence). Trimming removed 0 bases at V and 10 bases at J, with 12 bases between. This CDR3 is 13 amino acids long. The CDR3 sequence is CATSRDQGVAAFF. Here the CDR3 DNA reads TGTGCCACCAGCAGAGATCAAGGAGTCGCAGCTTTCTTT.

In this sample, this clone turned up once. This chain links TRBV5-4 with TRBJ2-7; D not resolved. The length of the CDR3 is 15 residues. V was trimmed by 4 bases and J by 0 bases, leaving 14 bases between them. In germline, CDR1 is SGHNT, CDR2 YYREEE (reference sequence). The CDR3 loop is CASSPSGRASYEQYF. The CDR3 DNA reads as TGTGCCAGCAGCCCCTCGGGTCGGGCCTCCTACGAGCAGTACTTC.

The J gene is TRBJ2-2, the V gene TRBV5-6; D possibly corresponds to TRBD1 (6 bases). The CDR3 covers 14 residues. CDR1 is SGHDT, CDR2 YYEEEE, per germline. The V and J ends lost 5 bases and 4 bases respectively, with 12 bases between them. The chain's CDR3 is CASRPDRLTGELFF. As DNA, the CDR3 is TGTGCCAGCAGACCGGACAGACTCACCGGGGAGCTGTTTTTT.

V usage is TRBV4-3 and J usage is TRBJ2-7; 13 positions match TRBD2. The CDR3 sequence is 17 residues long. Looked up from germline, CDR1 is LGHNA and CDR2 is YSLEER. The V segment lost 3 bases and the J segment 6 bases; nucleotides outside the gene matches: 11. The DNA for the CDR3 is TGCGCCAGCAGCCAGGGACCGGGGACTAGCGGGATGGGCGAGCAGTACTTC. This encodes CASSQGPGTSGMGEQYF.

The chain combines TRBV7-9 with TRBJ1-2, with D possibly TRBD1 on 6 matching bases. The V gene lost 1 base and the J gene lost 5 bases, with 20 bases spanning the gap. The CDR3 extends over 17 amino acids. Germline assignment: CDR1 SEHNR and CDR2 FQNEAQ (reference sequence). Here the CDR3 reads CASSLDGRTVQPYGYTF. DNA for the CDR3: TGTGCCAGCAGCTTAGACGGGCGGACAGTTCAACCGTATGGCTACACCTTC.

This chain connects TRBV28 to TRBJ2-1, with no clear D. Trimming left V 7 bases short and J 10 bases short, with 11 bases between. There are 11 residues in the CDR3. Germline V gives CDR1 MDHEN, CDR2 SYDVKM. CDR3 DNA: TGTGCCAGCATCACGAGCGACGAGCAGTTCTTC. Amino acid sequence: CASITSDEQFF.

As DNA, the CDR3 is TGTGCCAGCAGCTTGCTGACTGGGGGCACTGAAGCTTTCTTT. This codes for CASSLLTGGTEAFF. This chain joins TRBV5-4 and TRBJ1-1, with D maybe TRBD1 (5 bases). Germline assignment: CDR1 SGHNT and CDR2 YYREEE (reference sequence). V was cut by 1 base and J by 4 bases, with 11 bases left in between. The CDR3 has 14 amino acids.

A few counts support this clone. The chain uses TRBV30 and TRBJ2-1; D is unclear. V lost 3 bases, J lost 10 bases, and 16 bases lay in between. CDR3 size: 13 residues. CDR1 is GTSNPN, CDR2 SVGIG, per germline (reference sequence). CDR3 residues: CAWSESTRAEQFF. The CDR3 DNA reads TGTGCCTGGAGCGAATCTACACGGGCGGAGCAGTTCTTC.

The sample holds a few counts of this clone. This same CDR3 is encoded by further DNA sequences in the sample. This chain connects TRBV6-1 to TRBJ2-7; TRBD1 agrees at 8 bases. Germline values: CDR1 MNHNS, CDR2 SASEGT. V trimming: 4 bases; J trimming: 2 bases; junction bases outside the gene matches: 7. This CDR3 contains 15 residues. CDR3 nucleotide sequence: TGTGCCAGCAGTGTCCGGACAGGGCCGGCCTACGAGCAGTACTTC. Translated: CASSVRTGPAYEQYF.